The table lists the clone carrying this T cell receptor (beta chain) with a count of one. The antigen is not known. This sample was taken from a study of identical twins. Study results and caveats: Conclusions were drawn cross-sectionally by statistical analysis, without following the same donors.

TCRdb used MiXCR to reprocess the 5' RACE reads, holding one entry per CDR3 protein. This table holds 400,000 to 500,000 distinct CDR3 sequences, 13% to 15% found once. The same specimen was also included in a second study, on yellow fever vaccine responses in identical twins.

The sequence was obtained from a woman under 30 in good health. The sample comprised CD4+ T cells sorted from blood.

The CDR3 spells CASRQGSDTGELFF. CDR3 sequence (DNA): TGTGCCAGTCGACAGGGGTCGGACACCGGGGAGCTGTTTTTT. The J gene is TRBJ2-2, the V gene TRBV6-4; 8 positions match TRBD1. The CDR3 spans 14 residues. From germline, CDR1 is MRHNA and CDR2 SNTAGT. V lost 9 bases to trimming and J lost 3 bases; unmatched junction nucleotides: 6.